This T cell receptor (beta chain) was sequenced in a study of T cell repertoires in cytomegalovirus infection (dated by TCRdb to between 2019 and 2020). Looking at the study overall: Donor HLA type was relevant to the analysis, because carriage of CMV infection together with the matching HLA type was indicated by public TCR beta signatures.

Including cysteine and phenylalanine, the CDR3 has 14 amino acids. Just CDR3 DNA is preserved here, 42 bases in frame from base 1. CDR1 is given as MGHRA and CDR2 as YSYEKL, both from the germline V gene. For this clonotype: Its antigen remains unidentified. A read error may account for a junction end that differs from germline.

The listed sequencing device is Illumina HiSeq 1500. In TCRdb, the public reads were trimmed at Q25 with fastp and aligned with MiXCR, with productive beta chains retained. Rows with one shared CDR3 protein collapse into an entry with the most common genes and DNA. This sample lists about 7,500 distinct CDR3 sequences; around three fifths were detected once. The ten largest make up 55% to 80% of the sample. Study-level results and caveats: In both this cohort and an independent approximately 350-donor cohort, the cumulative frequency of public TCR beta family members distinguished carriers of CMV infection plus the relevant HLA type. In the ex vivo response, HLA-C-restricted CMV-specific TCR beta clonotypes were dominant, and in two of eight donors the single most frequent clonotype came from this HLA-C-restricted group.

The chain uses TRBV4-1 and TRBJ2-5; a weak D assignment points to TRBD2 (6 bases agree). The sample taken for sequencing was PBMCs, sequenced either directly or after in vitro stimulation (not recorded which). This TCR was sampled from a human donor in good health (CMV status not recorded). Some clones in this sample may be carry-over from other donors' samples. The CDR3 sequence is CASSPGGLGETQYF. The nucleotides read TGTGCCAGCAGCCCCGGGGGACTGGGTGAGACCCAGTACTTC.